The 25 T cell receptor beta chains below were found in one sample sequenced in a study of T-cell reconstitution after alpha-beta-depleted transplantation in children. Unique molecular identifiers were used in preparing the TCRbeta library. MiXCR was run by TCRdb on the PCR reads, yielding one entry per CDR3 protein. The table has about 360,000 distinct CDR3 sequences, less than 15% seen once. The sample was PBMCs, taken from the stem cell graft. These receptors were taken from a human donor who donated a stem cell graft to a child with Fanconi anemia.

The gene calls are TRBV29-1 and TRBJ2-1, with D maybe TRBD2 (7 bases). The CDR3 is 13 amino acids. Germline V gives CDR1 SQVTM, CDR2 ANQGSEA. This CDR3 reads CSVRGGRYNEQFF. The CDR3 nucleotides read TGCAGTGTGAGGGGGGGCCGATACAATGAGCAGTTCTTC.

This clonotype was detected only a few times. The V gene is TRBV6-1, the J gene TRBJ2-5; 9 nucleotides line up with TRBD1. V was clipped by 9 bases and J by 2 bases; unmatched bases: 10. This CDR3 has 15 amino acids. Germline assignment: CDR1 MNHNS and CDR2 SASEGT. CDR3 protein: CASRLGTGFQETQYF. CDR3 DNA sequence: TGTGCCAGTCGTCTGGGGACAGGGTTTCAAGAGACCCAGTACTTC.

This clonotype has at least ten counts. The chain recombines TRBV18 with TRBJ1-1; D remains unclear. CDR3 length: 13 amino acids. Trimming left V 2 bases short and J 7 bases short, with 11 bases between. CDR1 and CDR2 from the germline V gene are KGHSH and LQKENI. CDR3 loop: CASSPMEDLEAFF. The DNA of the CDR3 is TGTGCCAGCTCACCAATGGAAGACCTTGAAGCTTTCTTT. The entire variable domain, with the rest obtained from reference TRBV18 and TRBJ1-1, is as follows: NAGVMQNPRHLVRRRGQEARLRCSPMKGHSHVYWYRQLPEEGLKFMVYLQKENIIDESGMPKERFSAEFPKEGPSILRIQQVVRGDSAAYFCASSPMEDLEAFFGQGTRLTVV.

This clonotype has a handful of counts. This sequence joins TRBV2 and TRBJ1-2, with D uncertain. The CDR3 extends over 16 amino acids. Per germline, CDR1 SNHLY and CDR2 FYNNEI. Trimming took off 3 bases at V and 8 bases at J, with 22 bases between the two ends. CDR3 amino acids: CASSDNPESDRRGYTF. Written as DNA, the CDR3 is TGTGCCAGCAGTGATAACCCAGAGAGTGACCGGCGGGGCTACACCTTC.

This clonotype was observed at least ten times. The chain employs TRBV6-1 and TRBJ1-1, with D perhaps matching TRBD1 (5 bases). The CDR3 consists of 19 residues. CDR1 is MNHNS and CDR2 is SASEGT in the germline V gene. Trimming stripped 4 bases from V and 1 base from J, with 25 bases between. CDR3 DNA: TGTGCCAGCAGTGTCGACCGGGACCCAAGAGTCCTAGGGAACACTGAAGCTTTCTTT. Its translation is CASSVDRDPRVLGNTEAFF.

The chain couples TRBV6-6 to TRBJ1-4; D uncertain. The ends were cut back, 7 bases at V and 7 bases at J, with 13 bases in the middle. This CDR3 spans 13 amino acids. In germline, CDR1 is MNHNY, CDR2 SVGAGI (reference sequence). The CDR3 DNA sequence: TGTGCCAGCACCCCCCGTGAGAGTGAAAAACTGTTTTTT. Translation gives CASTPRESEKLFF.

This clonotype was recorded many times. V gene TRBV6-1 combines with J gene TRBJ2-7; D remains ambiguous. Per the germline V gene, CDR1 is MNHNS and CDR2 is SASEGT. This CDR3 has 13 residues. V was pared by 2 bases and J by 4 bases, with 9 bases between. This CDR3 is CASSEYQVYEQYV. CDR3 bases: TGTGCCAGCAGTGAATACCAAGTATACGAGCAGTACGTC.

V is TRBV20-1 and J is TRBJ1-2; no firm D call. The CDR3 totals 14 residues. Between the trimmed V and J ends, which lost 3 bases and 2 bases, there was a span of 13 bases. CDR1 DFQATT and CDR2 SNEGSKA come from the germline V gene (reference sequence). CDR3 coding DNA: TGCAGTGCTAGTGGAGGAAGGATAAACTATGGCTACACCTTC. As protein: CSASGGRINYGYTF.

V gene TRBV24-1 combines with J gene TRBJ2-3; D is undetermined. Germline-derived CDR1 and CDR2 are KGHDR and SFDVKD. V lost 2 bases and J lost 0, with 11 bases in between. The CDR3 totals 16 residues. The CDR3 loop is CATSDWSASSTDTQYF. The CDR3, as DNA: TGTGCCACCAGTGATTGGAGCGCTTCTAGCACAGATACGCAGTATTTT.

This clonotype was recorded a few times. This chain joins TRBV5-1 and TRBJ1-2, with 10 bases matching TRBD1. The germline V gene encodes CDR1 SGHRS and CDR2 YFSETQ. The CDR3 is made up of 16 amino acids. V lost 1 base to trimming and J lost 6 bases; unmatched junction nucleotides: 9. CDR3 in DNA: TGCGCCAGCAGCTTGTTTGGACAGGGGGATCCCAATGGCTACACCTTC. Translating gives CASSLFGQGDPNGYTF.

In its sample, this clonotype was seen a few times. This chain connects TRBV18 to TRBJ2-7; 9 bases are a match to TRBD1. This CDR3 is 16 amino acids long. Unmatched junction bases numbered 14, after V lost 6 bases and J lost 5 bases. Looked up from germline, CDR1 is KGHSH and CDR2 is LQKENI. CDR3 DNA: TGTGCCAGCTCTCTACGTTGGGGACAGGGTTGGGACGAGCAGTACTTC. This codes for CASSLRWGQGWDEQYF.

The chain combines TRBV19 with TRBJ1-5; D is unresolved. From germline, CDR1 is LNHDA and CDR2 SQIVND (reference sequence). V lost 7 bases, J lost 3 bases, and 13 bases lay in between. This CDR3 has 14 residues. This CDR3 reads CASTLGSHNQPQHF. Written as DNA, the CDR3 is TGTGCCAGTACTCTCGGGTCTCACAATCAGCCCCAGCATTTT.

The chain links TRBV6-2 or TRBV6-3 to TRBJ2-5; 7 nucleotides agree with TRBD2. CDR3 size: 16 residues. V lost 6 bases, J lost 0 bases, and 10 bases stayed unmatched. Germline loops: CDR1 MNHEY, CDR2 SVGEGT. The CDR3 loop is CASSHPGRGYQETQYF. CDR3 in DNA: TGTGCCAGCAGCCACCCGGGGCGGGGGTACCAAGAGACCCAGTACTTC.

CDR3 bases: TGCGCCAGCAGCCGCACTAGCCAGTCGTACCAAGAGACCCAGTACTTC. Translated: CASSRTSQSYQETQYF. The chain combines TRBV5-1 with TRBJ2-5; D possibly corresponds to TRBD2 (6 bases). The V gene's germline CDR1 is SGHRS and CDR2 YFSETQ. The CDR3 sequence is 16 residues long. Trimming took 4 bases from V and 0 from J, leaving 16 bases between them.

J is TRBJ2-7 and V is TRBV6-5; D is unclear. The CDR3 is made up of 14 amino acids. CDR1 is MNHEY, CDR2 SVGAGI, per germline. Trimming removed 0 bases from V and 5 bases from J, with 11 bases in between. For the CDR3, the DNA is TGTGCCAGCAGTTACTCGAAGTTTGGGGACGAGCAGTACTTC. Translated, it gives CASSYSKFGDEQYF.

The rearrangement uses TRBV12-3 or TRBV12-4 and TRBJ1-5; D is uncertain. This CDR3 has 14 amino acids. V shed 5 bases and J shed 4 bases, with 12 bases lying between them. The CDR3 protein is CASSRAPKNQPQHF. The CDR3 region has the DNA TGTGCCAGCAGTCGGGCCCCCAAGAATCAGCCCCAGCATTTT.

In its sample, this clonotype was seen many times. The chain links TRBV11-1 to TRBJ1-2, with TRBD1 as a possible D gene (5 bases). Germline CDR1 reads SGHAT; CDR2 reads FQDESV (reference sequence). Trimming took off 1 base at V and 8 bases at J, with 11 bases between the two ends. The CDR3 runs 13 residues. The CDR3 region has the DNA TGTGCCAGCAGCTTAGGAGGGGAGGACGGCTACACCTTC. Amino acids: CASSLGGEDGYTF.

In this sample, this clonotype turned up a few times. This chain's CDR3 is CATLSDIDTEAFF. The CDR3 DNA sequence: TGTGCCACTCTTTCGGACATCGACACTGAAGCTTTCTTT. The chain employs TRBV6-6 and TRBJ1-1; D is perhaps TRBD1 (5 bases). V was clipped by 10 bases and J by 3 bases, with 15 bases between them. The CDR3 sequence is 13 residues long. Germline V gives CDR1 MNHNY, CDR2 SVGAGI (reference sequence).

This clonotype was recorded at least ten times. The chain combines TRBV7-3 with TRBJ1-3; D gene ambiguous. CDR3 length equals 13 residues. Per the germline V gene, CDR1 is SGHTA and CDR2 is FQGTGA. The ends were cut back, 5 bases at V and 3 bases at J, with 8 bases in the middle. The CDR3 protein is CASSPRSGNTIYF. DNA for the CDR3: TGTGCCAGCAGCCCCAGAAGTGGAAACACCATATATTTT.

V usage is TRBV7-2 and J usage is TRBJ1-6, with D maybe TRBD1 (6 bases). Trimming took off 0 bases at V and 9 bases at J, with 18 bases between the two ends. Germline values: CDR1 SGHTA, CDR2 FQGNSA. The CDR3 length is 17 residues. CDR3 residues: CASSLALDRSIPSPLHF. The CDR3 DNA reads as TGTGCCAGCAGCTTAGCCCTCGACAGGTCAATACCTTCACCCCTCCACTTT.

This clonotype was seen at least ten times. Here the CDR3 DNA reads TGTGCCAGCAGCCGGGACAGAAACTACAATGAGCAGTTCTTC. Its protein product is CASSRDRNYNEQFF. The genes are TRBV4-2 and TRBJ2-1, with TRBD1 identical over 7 bases. Trimming removed 4 bases from V and 3 bases from J; junction bases left unmatched: 3. The germline V gene has CDR1 LGHNA and CDR2 YNFKEQ. The CDR3 spans 14 residues.

A few counts support this clonotype. V gene TRBV20-1 combines with J gene TRBJ1-1; no definite D call. The germline V gene has CDR1 DFQATT and CDR2 SNEGSKA (reference sequence). This CDR3 region has 12 residues. V gave up 5 bases and J gave up 2 bases, with 9 bases separating them. CDR3 DNA sequence: TGCAGTGCTCGACAAGATAACACTGAAGCTTTCTTT. Translation gives CSARQDNTEAFF.

V and J are TRBV20-1 and TRBJ2-4; D may be TRBD2 (5 bases). The CDR3 has 13 amino acids. Germline CDR1 DFQATT, CDR2 SNEGSKA (reference sequence). V lost 5 bases, J lost 5 bases, and 13 bases lay in between. CDR3 protein: CSAPSNSENIQYF. In nucleotides, the CDR3 is TGCAGTGCTCCCTCGAATAGCGAAAACATTCAGTACTTC.

In its sample, this clonotype was seen a few times. This rearrangement joins TRBV12-3 or TRBV12-4 to TRBJ2-1, with 9 nucleotides matching TRBD1. After removal of 5 bases from V and 7 bases from J, the junction contained 9 bases not matched to a gene. The CDR3 spans 15 residues. The CDR3 sequence: CASSPHGTGINEQFF. The CDR3 coding sequence is TGTGCCAGCAGTCCTCACGGGACAGGGATTAATGAGCAGTTCTTC.

This clonotype was seen only a few times. V is TRBV4-3 and J is TRBJ1-2; D possibly corresponds to TRBD1 (6 bases). Looked up from germline, CDR1 is LGHNA and CDR2 is YSLEER. V lost 1 base and J 6 bases, leaving 15 bases between the germline ends. This CDR3 has 15 amino acids. The CDR3 loop reads CASSQGLQGFNGYTF. CDR3 sequence (DNA): TGCGCCAGCAGCCAAGGGTTACAGGGTTTTAATGGCTACACCTTC.